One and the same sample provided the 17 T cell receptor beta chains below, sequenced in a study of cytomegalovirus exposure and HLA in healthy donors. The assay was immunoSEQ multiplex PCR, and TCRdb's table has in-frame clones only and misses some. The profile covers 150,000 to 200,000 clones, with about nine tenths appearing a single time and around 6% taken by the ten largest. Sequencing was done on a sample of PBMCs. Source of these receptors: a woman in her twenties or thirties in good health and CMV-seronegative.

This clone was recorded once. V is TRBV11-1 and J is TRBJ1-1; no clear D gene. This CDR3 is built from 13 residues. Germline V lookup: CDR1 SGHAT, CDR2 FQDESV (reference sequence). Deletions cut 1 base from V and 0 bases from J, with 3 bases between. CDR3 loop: CASSLEVNTEAFF. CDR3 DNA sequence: TGTGCCAGCAGCTTAGAAGTGAACACTGAAGCTTTCTTT. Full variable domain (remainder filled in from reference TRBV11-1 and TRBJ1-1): EAEVAQSPRYKITEKSQAVAFWCDPISGHATLYWYRQILGQGPELLVQFQDESVVDDSQLPKDRFSAERLKGVDSTLKIQPAELGDSAMYLCASSLEVNTEAFFGQGTRLTVV.

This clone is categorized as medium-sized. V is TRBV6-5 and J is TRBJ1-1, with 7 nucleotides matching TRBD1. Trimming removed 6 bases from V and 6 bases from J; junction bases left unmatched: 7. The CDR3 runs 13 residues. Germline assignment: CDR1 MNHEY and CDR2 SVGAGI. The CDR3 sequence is CASRLDRRAEAFF. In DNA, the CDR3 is TGTGCCAGCAGACTGGACAGGAGGGCTGAAGCTTTCTTT.

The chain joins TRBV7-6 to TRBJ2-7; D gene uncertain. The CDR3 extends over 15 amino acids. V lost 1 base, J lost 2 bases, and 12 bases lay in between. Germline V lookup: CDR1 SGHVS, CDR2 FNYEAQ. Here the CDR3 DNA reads TGTGCCAGCAGCTTAGGGCAGGATTCCACCTACGAGCAGTACTTC. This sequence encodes CASSLGQDSTYEQYF. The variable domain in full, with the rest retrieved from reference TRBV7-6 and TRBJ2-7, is GAGVSQSPRYKVTKRGQDVALRCDPISGHVSLYWYRQALGQGPEFLTYFNYEAQQDKSGLPNDRFSAERPEGSISTLTIQRTEQRDSAMYRCASSLGQDSTYEQYFGPGTRLTVT.

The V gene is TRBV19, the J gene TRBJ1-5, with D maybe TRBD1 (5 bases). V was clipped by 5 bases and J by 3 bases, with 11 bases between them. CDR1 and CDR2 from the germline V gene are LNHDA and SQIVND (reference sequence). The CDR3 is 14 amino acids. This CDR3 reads CASSLRDYNQPQHF. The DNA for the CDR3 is TGTGCCAGTAGTCTCCGGGACTACAATCAGCCCCAGCATTTT.

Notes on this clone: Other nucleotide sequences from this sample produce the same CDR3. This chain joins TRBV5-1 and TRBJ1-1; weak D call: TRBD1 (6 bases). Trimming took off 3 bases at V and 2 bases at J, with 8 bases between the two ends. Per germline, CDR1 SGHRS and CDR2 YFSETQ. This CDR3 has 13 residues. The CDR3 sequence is CASSSQGNTEAFF. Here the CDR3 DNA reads TGCGCCAGCAGCTCACAGGGAAACACTGAAGCTTTCTTT.

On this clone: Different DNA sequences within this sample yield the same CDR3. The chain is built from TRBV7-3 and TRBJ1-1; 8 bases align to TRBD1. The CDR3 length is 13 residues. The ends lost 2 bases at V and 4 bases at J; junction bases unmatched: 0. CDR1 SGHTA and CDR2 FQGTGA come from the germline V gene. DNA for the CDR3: TGTGCCAGCAGCTTAGGACAGGGCACTGAAGCTTTCTTT. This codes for CASSLGQGTEAFF.

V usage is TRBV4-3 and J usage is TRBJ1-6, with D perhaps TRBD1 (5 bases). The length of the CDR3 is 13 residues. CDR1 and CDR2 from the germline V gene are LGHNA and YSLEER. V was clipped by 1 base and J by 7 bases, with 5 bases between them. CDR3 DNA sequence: TGCGCCAGCAGCCAAGGGGGCAATTCACCCCTCCACTTT. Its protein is CASSQGGNSPLHF.

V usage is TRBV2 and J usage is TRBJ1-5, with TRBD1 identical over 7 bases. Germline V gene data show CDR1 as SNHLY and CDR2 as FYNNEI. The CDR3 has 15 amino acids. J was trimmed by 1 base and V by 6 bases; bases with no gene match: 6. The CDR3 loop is CASRGPGGSNQPQHF. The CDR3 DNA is TGTGCCAGCAGGGGCCCAGGGGGGAGCAATCAGCCCCAGCATTTT.

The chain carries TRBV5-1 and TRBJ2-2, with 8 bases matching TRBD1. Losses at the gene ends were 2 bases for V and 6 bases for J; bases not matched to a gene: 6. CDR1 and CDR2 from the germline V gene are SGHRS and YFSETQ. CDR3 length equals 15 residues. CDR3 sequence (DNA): TGCGCCAGCAGCTTCGGACAGGGTGACGCCGGGGAGCTGTTTTTT. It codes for CASSFGQGDAGELFF.

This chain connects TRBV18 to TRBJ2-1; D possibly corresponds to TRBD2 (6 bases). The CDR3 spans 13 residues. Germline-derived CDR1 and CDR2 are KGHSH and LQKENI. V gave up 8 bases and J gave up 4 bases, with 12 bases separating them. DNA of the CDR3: TGTGCCAGCGAGAACGGGACTTACAATGAGCAGTTCTTC. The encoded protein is CASENGTYNEQFF.

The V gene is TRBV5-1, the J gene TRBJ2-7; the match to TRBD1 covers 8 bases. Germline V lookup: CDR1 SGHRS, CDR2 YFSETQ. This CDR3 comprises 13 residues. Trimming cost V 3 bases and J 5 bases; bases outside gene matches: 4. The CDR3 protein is CASSSDRAHEQYF. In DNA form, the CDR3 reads TGCGCCAGCAGCTCGGACAGGGCCCACGAGCAGTACTTC.

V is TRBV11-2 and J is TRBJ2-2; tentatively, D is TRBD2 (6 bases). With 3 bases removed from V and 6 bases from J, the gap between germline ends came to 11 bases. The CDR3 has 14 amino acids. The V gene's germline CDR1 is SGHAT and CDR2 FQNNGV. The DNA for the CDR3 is TGTGCCAGCAGCTTGAGGTGGGAGGCCGGGGAGCTGTTTTTT. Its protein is CASSLRWEAGELFF.

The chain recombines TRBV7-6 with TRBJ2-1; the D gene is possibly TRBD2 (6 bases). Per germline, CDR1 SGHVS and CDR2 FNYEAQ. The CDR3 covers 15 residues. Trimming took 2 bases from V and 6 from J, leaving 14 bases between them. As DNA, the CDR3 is TGTGCCAGCAGCTTAACGGCGGGATTAGGCAATGAGCAGTTCTTC. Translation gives CASSLTAGLGNEQFF.

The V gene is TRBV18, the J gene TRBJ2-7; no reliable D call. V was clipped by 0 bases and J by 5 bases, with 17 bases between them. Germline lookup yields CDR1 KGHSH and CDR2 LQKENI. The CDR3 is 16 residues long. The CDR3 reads CASSPPQTLTRNEQYF. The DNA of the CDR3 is TGTGCCAGCTCACCACCGCAGACTCTTACTCGGAACGAGCAGTACTTC.

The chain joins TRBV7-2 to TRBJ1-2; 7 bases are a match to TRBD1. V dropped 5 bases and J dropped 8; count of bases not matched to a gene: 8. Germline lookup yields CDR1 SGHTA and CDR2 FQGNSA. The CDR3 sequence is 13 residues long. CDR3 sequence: CASSLQGIEGYTF. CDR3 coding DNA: TGTGCCAGCAGCCTACAGGGGATAGAGGGCTACACCTTC.

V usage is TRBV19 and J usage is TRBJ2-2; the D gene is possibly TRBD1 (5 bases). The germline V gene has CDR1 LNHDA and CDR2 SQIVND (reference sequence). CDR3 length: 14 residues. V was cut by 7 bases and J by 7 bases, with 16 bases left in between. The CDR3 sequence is CASNLRQPNGELFF. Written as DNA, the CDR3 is TGTGCCAGTAATCTCCGACAGCCCAACGGGGAGCTGTTTTTT.

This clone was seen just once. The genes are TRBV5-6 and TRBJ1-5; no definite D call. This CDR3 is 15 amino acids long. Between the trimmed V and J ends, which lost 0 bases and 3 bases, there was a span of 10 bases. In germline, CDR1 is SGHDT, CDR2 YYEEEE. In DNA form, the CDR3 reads TGTGCCAGCAGCTTGGCCTACAGTAACAATCAGCCCCAGCATTTT. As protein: CASSLAYSNNQPQHF.